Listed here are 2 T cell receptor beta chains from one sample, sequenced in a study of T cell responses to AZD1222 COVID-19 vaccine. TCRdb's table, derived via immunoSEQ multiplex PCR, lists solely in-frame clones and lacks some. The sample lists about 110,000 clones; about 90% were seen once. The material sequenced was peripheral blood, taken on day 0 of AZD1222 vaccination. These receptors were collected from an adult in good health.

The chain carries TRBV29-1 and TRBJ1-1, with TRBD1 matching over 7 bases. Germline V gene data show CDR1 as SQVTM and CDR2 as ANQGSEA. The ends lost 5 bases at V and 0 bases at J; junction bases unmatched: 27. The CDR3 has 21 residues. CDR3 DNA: TGCAGCGTTTACCCTAGAGTAATAGTATTAGAAGGGGGCGATTTGAACACTGAAGCTTTCTTT. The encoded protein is CSVYPRVIVLEGGDLNTEAFF.

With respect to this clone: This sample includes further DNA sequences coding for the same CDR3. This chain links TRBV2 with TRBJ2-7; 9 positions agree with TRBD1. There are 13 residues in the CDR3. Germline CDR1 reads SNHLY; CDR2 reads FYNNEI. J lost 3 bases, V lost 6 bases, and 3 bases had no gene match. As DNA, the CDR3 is TGTGCCAGCAGCGGACAGGGGCGCTACGAGCAGTACTTC. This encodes CASSGQGRYEQYF.